This entry concerns a single T cell receptor (beta chain). The source of the sample is a study of naive and memory T cell subsets. Trimming removed 4 bases from V and 0 bases from J, with 10 bases in between. The CDR3 spans 15 residues. Germline V gives CDR1 SGHTA, CDR2 FQGNSA. Both TRBC1 and TRBC2 were covered by a beta constant-region primer of two equimolar oligonucleotides. A 12-nucleotide UMI and the SP2 primer were added to the cDNA 3' end by oligonucleotide ligation. Four rounds of PCR amplified the ligated cDNA using nested alpha and beta constant-region primers plus SP2. TCRdb used MiXCR to reprocess the UMI-ligation and nested PCR reads, holding one entry per CDR3 protein. The table lists 130,000 to 150,000 distinct CDR3 sequences, approximately 17% of them singletons, with roughly 0.13% in the top ten. Cells stained for CD3, CD4, CD8, CD45RA, CD27 and viability were sorted into four CD45RA/CD27 subsets.

Sequencing was carried out using naive CD4+ T cells from blood. The chain uses TRBV7-2 and TRBJ1-5; no firm D call. This TCR was recovered from a human donor in good health. The CDR3 loop reads CASSWATNSNQPQHF. The CDR3 DNA is TGTGCCAGCAGCTGGGCTACCAATAGCAATCAGCCCCAGCATTTT.